One and the same sample provided the 5 T cell receptor beta chains below, sequenced in a study of shared clonotypes between healthy human individuals. The method was immunoSEQ multiplex PCR; TCRdb's version includes in-frame clones alone and lacks a portion of them. The table shows about 2 million clones, with approximately 94% occurring only once. Naive-designated CD8 cells lacked CD45RO, were positively enriched for CCR7, and omitted terminally differentiated effector memory CD45RA+ cells. Input material: naive CD8+ T cells sorted from blood. The source is a young man in good health.

About this clone itself: Within the sample, other DNA sequences also encode this same CDR3. The rearrangement links TRBV4-1 to TRBJ2-7; no reliable D call. V lost 1 base, J lost 1 base, and 5 bases lay in between. The CDR3 has 13 residues. The germline CDR1 and CDR2 sequences are MGHRA and YSYEKL. The CDR3 DNA sequence: TGCGCCAGCAGCCAAGGGTGGTCCTACGAGCAGTACTTC. Protein: CASSQGWSYEQYF.

The CDR3 sequence is CASSLAGIASEQYF. CDR3 coding DNA: TGTGCCAGCAGCTTAGCGGGAATAGCAAGCGAGCAGTACTTC. V is TRBV7-9 and J is TRBJ2-7, with D hard to call. Germline-derived CDR1 and CDR2 are SEHNR and FQNEAQ (reference sequence). The CDR3 sequence is 14 residues long. The germline V and J ends were trimmed by 0 bases and 6 bases, with 12 bases remaining between them.

In this sample, this clone turned up once. The gene calls are TRBV30 and TRBJ1-4; D is unclear. Germline V CDR1 and CDR2: GTSNPN, SVGIG (reference sequence). V was clipped by 3 bases and J by 8 bases, with 13 bases between them. CDR3 size: 13 residues. The CDR3, as DNA: TGTGCCTGGAGCTGGGCCAATGAGGAAAAACTGTTTTTT. Protein sequence: CAWSWANEEKLFF.

The chain uses TRBV6-1 and TRBJ2-7; possible D gene TRBD2, 6 bases. The CDR3 consists of 13 residues. Germline values: CDR1 MNHNS, CDR2 SASEGT. The CDR3 nucleotides read TGTGCAGGCGGGACCAATACGGGCTACGAGCAGTACTTC. It specifies CAGGTNTGYEQYF.

This clone was seen just once. The V gene is TRBV5-4, the J gene TRBJ2-5; D unclear. The CDR3 has 13 residues. The germline V gene has CDR1 SGHNT and CDR2 YYREEE (reference sequence). V lost 1 base and J 9 bases, leaving 13 bases between the germline ends. The CDR3 region is CASSLKGAEAQYF. CDR3 DNA sequence: TGTGCCAGCAGCTTGAAAGGTGCTGAGGCCCAGTACTTC.